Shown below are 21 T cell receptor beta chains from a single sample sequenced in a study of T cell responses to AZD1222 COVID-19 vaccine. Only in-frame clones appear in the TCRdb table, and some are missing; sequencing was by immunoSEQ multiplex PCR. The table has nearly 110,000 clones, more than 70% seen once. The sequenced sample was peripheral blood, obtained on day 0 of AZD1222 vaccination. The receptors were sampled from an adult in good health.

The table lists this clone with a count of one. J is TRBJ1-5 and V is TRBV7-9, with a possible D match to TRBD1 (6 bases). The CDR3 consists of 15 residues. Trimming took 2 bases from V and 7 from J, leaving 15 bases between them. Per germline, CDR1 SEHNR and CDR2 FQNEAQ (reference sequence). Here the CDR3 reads CASSLTGTTGQPQHF. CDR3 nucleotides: TGTGCCAGCAGCTTAACCGGGACAACTGGACAGCCCCAGCATTTT.

CDR3 DNA sequence: TGTGCCAGCAGTGAGCTAGCGGGAGGAACAGATACGCAGTATTTT. Protein: CASSELAGGTDTQYF. This sequence joins TRBV27 and TRBJ2-3, with TRBD2 matching over 11 bases. The CDR3 length is 15 residues. CDR1 is MNHEY, CDR2 SMNVEV, per germline (reference sequence). Unmatched junction bases numbered 4, after V lost 5 bases and J lost 3 bases.

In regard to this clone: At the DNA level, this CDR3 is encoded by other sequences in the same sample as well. For the CDR3, the DNA is TGTGCCAGCAGCTCCCGGGACTCCTACAATGAGCAGTTCTTC. This translates into CASSSRDSYNEQFF. V gene TRBV7-2 combines with J gene TRBJ2-1; D may be TRBD2 (5 bases). Trimming removed 4 bases at V and 0 bases at J, with 7 bases between. Germline lookup yields CDR1 SGHTA and CDR2 FQGNSA. This CDR3 region has 14 residues.

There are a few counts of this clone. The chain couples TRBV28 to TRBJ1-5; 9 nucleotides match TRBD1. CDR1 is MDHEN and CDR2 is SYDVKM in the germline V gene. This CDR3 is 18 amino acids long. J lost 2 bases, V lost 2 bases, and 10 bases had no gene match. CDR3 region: CASSLGPSRTGGNQPQHF. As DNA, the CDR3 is TGTGCCAGCAGTTTAGGGCCCAGCCGGACAGGGGGCAATCAGCCCCAGCATTTT.

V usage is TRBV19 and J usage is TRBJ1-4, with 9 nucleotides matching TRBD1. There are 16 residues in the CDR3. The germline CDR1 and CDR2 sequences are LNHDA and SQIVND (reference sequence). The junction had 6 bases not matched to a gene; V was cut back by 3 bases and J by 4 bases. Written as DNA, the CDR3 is TGTGCCAGTAGTATCGGGACAGGGCCCTTTAATGAAAAACTGTTTTTT. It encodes CASSIGTGPFNEKLFF.

For the CDR3, the DNA is TGTGCCAGTAGAAGGGACTCCGAGAACTACGAGCAGTACTTC. It is translated as CASRRDSENYEQYF. This chain links TRBV19 with TRBJ2-7; a weak D match, TRBD2 (6 bases). The CDR3 has 14 amino acids. Deletions cut 6 bases from V and 3 bases from J, with 15 bases between. Germline V gene lookup returns CDR1 LNHDA and CDR2 SQIVND (reference sequence).

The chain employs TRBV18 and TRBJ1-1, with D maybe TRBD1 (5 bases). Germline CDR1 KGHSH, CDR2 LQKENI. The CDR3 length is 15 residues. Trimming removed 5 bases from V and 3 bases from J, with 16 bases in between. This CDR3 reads CASSFGSGRDTEAFF. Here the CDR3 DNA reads TGTGCCAGCTCATTCGGGTCAGGGAGGGACACTGAAGCTTTCTTT.

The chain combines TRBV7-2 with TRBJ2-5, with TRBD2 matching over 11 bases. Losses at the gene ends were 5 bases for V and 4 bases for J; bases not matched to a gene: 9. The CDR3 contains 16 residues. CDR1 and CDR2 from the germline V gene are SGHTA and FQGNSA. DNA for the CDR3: TGTGCCAGCAGCCCAGTAGCGGGAGGGGGGCGAGAGACCCAGTACTTC. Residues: CASSPVAGGGRETQYF.

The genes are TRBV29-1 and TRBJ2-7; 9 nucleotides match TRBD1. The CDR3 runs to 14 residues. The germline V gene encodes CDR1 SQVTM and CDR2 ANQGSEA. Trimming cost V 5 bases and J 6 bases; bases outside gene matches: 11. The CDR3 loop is CSVPRDRASGEQYF. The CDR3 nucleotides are TGCAGCGTTCCCCGGGACAGGGCCTCAGGCGAGCAGTACTTC.

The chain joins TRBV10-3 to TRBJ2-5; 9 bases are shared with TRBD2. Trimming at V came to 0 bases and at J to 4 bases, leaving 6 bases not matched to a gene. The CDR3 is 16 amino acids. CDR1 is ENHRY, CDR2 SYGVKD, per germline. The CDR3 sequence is CAISESTAGGAETQYF. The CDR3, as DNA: TGTGCCATCAGTGAGTCGACGGCGGGAGGGGCAGAGACCCAGTACTTC.

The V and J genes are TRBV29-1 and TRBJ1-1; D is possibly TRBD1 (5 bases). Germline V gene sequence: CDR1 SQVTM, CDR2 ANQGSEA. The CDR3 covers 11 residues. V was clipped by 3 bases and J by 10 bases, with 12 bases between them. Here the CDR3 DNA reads TGCAGCGTTGATAGGGCCGACAGAGCTTTCTTT. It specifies CSVDRADRAFF.

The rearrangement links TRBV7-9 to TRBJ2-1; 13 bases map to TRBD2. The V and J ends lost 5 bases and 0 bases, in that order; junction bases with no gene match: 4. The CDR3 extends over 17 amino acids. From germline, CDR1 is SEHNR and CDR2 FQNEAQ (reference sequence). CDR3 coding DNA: TGTGCCAGCAGCCCACGGACTAGCGGGAGCTCCTACAATGAGCAGTTCTTC. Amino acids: CASSPRTSGSSYNEQFF.

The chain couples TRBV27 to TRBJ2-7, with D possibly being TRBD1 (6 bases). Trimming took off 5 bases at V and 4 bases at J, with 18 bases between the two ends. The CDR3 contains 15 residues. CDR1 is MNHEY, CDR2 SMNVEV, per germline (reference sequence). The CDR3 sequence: CASSNARDIGYEQYF. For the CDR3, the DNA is TGTGCCAGCAGTAACGCACGGGACATAGGTTACGAGCAGTACTTC.

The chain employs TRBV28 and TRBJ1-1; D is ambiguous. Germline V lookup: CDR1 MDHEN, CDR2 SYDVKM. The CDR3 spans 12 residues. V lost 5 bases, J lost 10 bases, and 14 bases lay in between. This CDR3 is CASSQITVGAFF. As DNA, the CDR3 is TGTGCCAGCAGTCAGATAACGGTGGGAGCTTTCTTT.

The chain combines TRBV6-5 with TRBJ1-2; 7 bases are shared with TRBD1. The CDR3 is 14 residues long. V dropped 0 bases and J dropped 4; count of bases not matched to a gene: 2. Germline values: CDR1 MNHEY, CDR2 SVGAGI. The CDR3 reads CASSYSRGGYGYTF. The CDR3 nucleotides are TGTGCCAGCAGTTACTCCAGGGGGGGCTATGGCTACACCTTC.

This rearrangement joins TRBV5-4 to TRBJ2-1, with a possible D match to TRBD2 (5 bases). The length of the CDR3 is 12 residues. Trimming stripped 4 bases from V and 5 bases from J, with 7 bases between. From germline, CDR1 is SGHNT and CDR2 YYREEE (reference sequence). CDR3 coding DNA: TGTGCCAGCAGCGCGCGGGACAATGAGCAGTTCTTC. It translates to CASSARDNEQFF.

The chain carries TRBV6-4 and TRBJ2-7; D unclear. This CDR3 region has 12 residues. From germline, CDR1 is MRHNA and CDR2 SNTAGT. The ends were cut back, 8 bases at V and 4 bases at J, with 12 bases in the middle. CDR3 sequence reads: CASHLPLYEQYF. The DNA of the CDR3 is TGTGCCAGCCATCTCCCACTTTACGAGCAGTACTTC.

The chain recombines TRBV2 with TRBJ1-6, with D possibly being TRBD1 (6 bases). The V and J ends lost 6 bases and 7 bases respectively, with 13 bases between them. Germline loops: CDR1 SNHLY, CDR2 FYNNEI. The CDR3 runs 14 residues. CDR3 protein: CASSDEGGNSPLHF. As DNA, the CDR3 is TGTGCCAGCAGCGACGAGGGGGGGAATTCACCCCTCCACTTT.

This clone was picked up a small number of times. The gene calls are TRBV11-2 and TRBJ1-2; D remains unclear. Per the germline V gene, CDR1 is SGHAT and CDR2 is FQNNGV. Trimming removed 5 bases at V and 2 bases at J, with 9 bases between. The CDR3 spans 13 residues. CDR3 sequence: CASSLIGNYGYTF. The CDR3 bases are TGTGCCAGCAGCCTCATCGGCAACTATGGCTACACCTTC.

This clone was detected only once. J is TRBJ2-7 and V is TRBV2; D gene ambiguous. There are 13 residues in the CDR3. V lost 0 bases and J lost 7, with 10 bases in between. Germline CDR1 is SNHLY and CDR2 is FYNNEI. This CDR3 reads CASSEARLYEQYF. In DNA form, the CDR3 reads TGTGCCAGCAGTGAAGCGCGGTTGTATGAGCAGTACTTC.

The CDR3 is CSVEGPTDTQYF. In DNA form, the CDR3 reads TGCAGCGTTGAGGGCCCCACAGATACGCAGTATTTT. The rearrangement joins TRBV29-1 to TRBJ2-3; D ambiguous. V dropped 3 bases and J dropped 2 bases, with 6 bases sitting between them. This CDR3 spans 12 amino acids. Germline-derived CDR1 and CDR2 are SQVTM and ANQGSEA.